A selection of T cell receptor beta chains follows, all from one sample in a study of siplizumab effects on memory and regulatory T cells. TCRdb's table, derived via immunoSEQ multiplex PCR, lists solely in-frame clones and lacks some. In the table there are 80,000 to 130,000 clones, more than 85% of which are singletons. The sequencing input was CD4+ T cells sorted from blood. The receptors were gathered from a human donor in good health. Some clones in this sample may be carry-over from other donors' samples. The CDR3 runs from the conserved cysteine through the conserved F or W. A D gene is named only where the DNA matches it firmly. Not all rows give a size; the values are once, few, many and, for expanded clones, a class.

TRBV28,NA,TRBJ2-3,15,NA,CASSFRGPWGDTQYF,TGTGCCAGCAGTTTCAGAGGGCCCTGGGGAGATACGCAGTATTTT
TRBV29-1,NA,TRBJ1-1,13,NA,CSATGLRNTEAFF,TGCAGCGCTACGGGACTCCGGAACACTGAAGCTTTCTTT
TRBV25-1,TRBD1,TRBJ1-6,15,NA,CASRTGSSYNSPLHF,TGTGCCAGCAGGACAGGGAGCTCCTATAATTCACCCCTCCACTTT
TRBV29-1,NA,TRBJ2-3,12,NA,CSAGGAADTQYF,TGCAGCGCCGGAGGGGCAGCAGATACGCAGTATTTT
TRBV18,NA,TRBJ2-2,16,NA,CASSPTLMNRIGELFF,TGTGCCAGCTCACCTACTCTAATGAACCGGATCGGGGAGCTGTTTTTT
TRBV5-1,NA,TRBJ1-2,13,NA,CASSSSGGIAYTF,TGCGCCAGCAGCTCCTCGGGAGGGATTGCCTACACCTTC
TRBV5-4,NA,TRBJ2-5,16,NA,CASSLVQGASGETQYF,TGTGCCAGCAGCTTGGTGCAGGGCGCTAGTGGGGAGACCCAGTACTTC
TRBV7-7,TRBD2,TRBJ2-5,16,NA,CASSTRLAGGRETQYF,TGTGCTAGCAGCACCCGACTAGCGGGAGGCCGGGAGACCCAGTACTTC
TRBV6-4,TRBD2,TRBJ2-7,18,NA,CASSQPGTSGRASHEQYF,TGTGCCAGCAGCCAGCCCGGGACTAGCGGGAGGGCCTCCCACGAGCAGTACTTC
TRBV5-8,NA,TRBJ2-7,15,NA,CASTTSNWALYEQYF,TGTGCCAGCACCACTAGCAACTGGGCTCTCTACGAGCAGTACTTC
TRBV2,NA,TRBJ1-2,13,NA,CASSEGFGYGYTF,TGTGCCAGCAGTGAGGGGTTCGGGTATGGCTACACCTTC
TRBV28,NA,TRBJ2-1,14,NA,CATSTPVTGNEQFF,TGTGCCACCTCAACCCCAGTAACAGGGAATGAGCAGTTCTTC
TRBV11-3,TRBD2,TRBJ2-3,12,NA,CASSLERGAVYF,TGTGCCAGCAGCTTAGAGCGGGGGGCGGTGTATTTT
TRBV6-1,TRBD1,TRBJ1-2,14,once,CASRRDRGGYGYTF,TGTGCCAGCAGAAGAGACAGGGGAGGGTATGGCTACACCTTC
TRBV5-1,NA,TRBJ2-3,15,NA,CASSLAVIGQDTQYF,TGCGCCAGCAGCTTGGCCGTGATAGGGCAGGATACGCAGTATTTT
TRBV10-3,NA,TRBJ2-3,13,NA,CAISGTSTDTQYF,TGTGCCATCAGCGGCACTAGCACAGATACGCAGTATTTT
TRBV21-1,NA,TRBJ1-1,12,NA,CASSFGPTEAFF,TGTGCCAGCAGCTTTGGCCCCACTGAAGCTTTCTTT
TRBV5-4,TRBD2,TRBJ2-5,16,NA,CASSLRLSGIGETQYF,TGTGCCAGCAGCTTGCGACTCAGCGGGATTGGAGAGACCCAGTACTTC
TRBV4-1,NA,TRBJ2-3,15,NA,CASSQTGSYTDTQYF,TGCGCCAGCAGCCAAACGGGGTCCTACACAGATACGCAGTATTTT
TRBV23-1,TRBD1,TRBJ2-7,15,NA,CASLHWTGMTYEQYF,TGCGCCAGCCTACATTGGACAGGGATGACCTACGAGCAGTACTTC
TRBV18,NA,TRBJ1-5,16,NA,CASSPDREGANQPQHF,TGTGCCAGCTCACCGGATCGGGAGGGAGCTAATCAGCCCCAGCATTTT
TRBV10-3,NA,TRBJ2-3,14,NA,CAISWAGSSDTQYF,TGTGCCATCAGTTGGGCAGGATCCTCAGATACGCAGTATTTT
TRBV7-8,NA,TRBJ2-5,12,NA,CASSEWVETQYF,TGTGCCAGCAGCGAGTGGGTAGAGACCCAGTACTTC
TRBV6-1,NA,TRBJ1-2,15,NA,CASSALEDRNYGYTF,TGTGCCAGCAGTGCGCTAGAAGACAGGAACTATGGCTACACCTTC
TRBV1,NA,TRBJ1-1,18,NA,CTSSQVLFLDIPNTEAFF,TGCACCAGCAGCCAAGTGCTCTTTTTAGACATACCGAACACTGAAGCTTTCTTT
TRBV5-4,TRBD2,TRBJ2-2,17,few,CASSSGLAGGLPGELFF,TGTGCCAGCAGCTCAGGACTAGCGGGAGGGTTACCCGGGGAGCTGTTTTTT
TRBV11-2,NA,TRBJ2-7,15,NA,CASSLDRQGSYEQYF,TGTGCCAGCAGCTTAGATCGGCAGGGATCCTACGAGCAGTACTTC
TRBV18,NA,TRBJ2-7,14,once,CASSPPTEPTEQYF,TGTGCCAGCTCACCACCGACCGAACCTACAGAGCAGTACTTC
TRBV2,TRBD1,TRBJ2-2,15,NA,CASSPRTGGTGELFF,TGTGCCAGCAGCCCAAGGACAGGGGGGACCGGGGAGCTGTTTTTT
TRBV1,NA,TRBJ2-1,18,once,CTSEPRSWRTVRGDEQFF,TGCACCAGCGAGCCAAGAAGCTGGAGAACGGTCCGGGGGGATGAGCAGTTCTTC
TRBV7-3,TRBD2,TRBJ2-2,15,NA,CASSSRTSATGELFF,TGTGCCAGCAGCTCCCGGACTAGCGCTACCGGGGAGCTGTTTTTT
TRBV7-9,TRBD1,TRBJ2-1,14,NA,CASSLVGSGTAQFF,TGTGCCAGCAGCTTAGTAGGGTCTGGGACAGCGCAGTTCTTC
TRBV6-5,NA,TRBJ2-3,14,NA,CASSSALNVDTQYF,TGTGCCAGCAGTTCCGCGCTTAATGTAGATACGCAGTATTTT
TRBV7-9,NA,TRBJ2-5,14,NA,CASSSEIQKETQYF,TGTGCCAGCAGCTCCGAAATCCAGAAAGAGACCCAGTACTTC
TRBV7-9,NA,TRBJ2-1,16,NA,CASSARGSILYNEQFF,TGTGCCAGCAGCGCCCGGGGCTCGATACTATACAATGAGCAGTTCTTC
TRBV10-1,NA,TRBJ2-7,12,NA,CASQTTGSEQYF,TGCGCCAGCCAAACGACCGGGTCCGAGCAGTACTTC
TRBV18,TRBD2,TRBJ2-3,19,NA,CASSPPTGTAGGLTDTQYF,TGTGCCAGCTCACCACCGACCGGGACGGCGGGAGGGCTCACAGATACGCAGTATTTT
TRBV6-5,NA,TRBJ1-2,15,NA,CASSPDGNRVSGYTF,TGTGCCAGCAGCCCAGATGGAAACAGGGTCTCGGGCTACACCTTC
TRBV6-1,NA,TRBJ2-5,13,NA,CASSEGIVETQYF,TGTGCCAGCAGTGAGGGTATAGTAGAGACCCAGTACTTC